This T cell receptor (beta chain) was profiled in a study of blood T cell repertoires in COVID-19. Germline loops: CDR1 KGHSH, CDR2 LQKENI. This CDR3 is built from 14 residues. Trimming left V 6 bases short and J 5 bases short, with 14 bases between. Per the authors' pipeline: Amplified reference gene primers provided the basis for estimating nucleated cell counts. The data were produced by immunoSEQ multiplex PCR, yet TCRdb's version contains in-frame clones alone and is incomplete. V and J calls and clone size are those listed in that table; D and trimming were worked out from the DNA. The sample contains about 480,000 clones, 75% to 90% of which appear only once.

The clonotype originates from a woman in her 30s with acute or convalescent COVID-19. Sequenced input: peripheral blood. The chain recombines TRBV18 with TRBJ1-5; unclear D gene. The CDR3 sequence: CASSLSPGDQPQHF. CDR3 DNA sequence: TGTGCCAGCTCCCTAAGCCCCGGGGATCAGCCCCAGCATTTT.